These 9 T cell receptor beta chains share one sample of origin, sequenced in a study of cytomegalovirus exposure and HLA in healthy donors. This table comes from immunoSEQ multiplex PCR, and its TCRdb copy is limited to in-frame clones, with some not included. This sample has over 200,000 clones, with around 88% found just once. Sequencing was done on a sample of PBMCs. Receptors were obtained from a woman aged 18-35 years in good health and CMV-seronegative.

This chain uses TRBV6-5 with TRBJ2-3, with 7 bases matching TRBD2. Trimming took 6 bases from V and 2 from J; bases not matched to a gene: 8. This CDR3 comprises 15 residues. Germline V gene lookup returns CDR1 MNHEY and CDR2 SVGAGI. The CDR3 loop is CASSRSGTLTDTQYF. The DNA for the CDR3 is TGTGCCAGCAGCCGAAGCGGGACCCTCACAGATACGCAGTATTTT.

V gene TRBV9 combines with J gene TRBJ2-2, with 9 bases aligning to TRBD1. After removal of 0 bases from V and 5 bases from J, the junction contained 2 bases not matched to a gene. The CDR3 spans 15 residues. The germline CDR1 and CDR2 sequences are SGDLS and YYNGEE. As DNA, the CDR3 is TGTGCCAGCAGCGTAGGGGACAGGGATACCGGGGAGCTGTTTTTT. Protein sequence: CASSVGDRDTGELFF.

The chain combines TRBV28 with TRBJ2-1; D uncertain. V was pared by 3 bases and J by 9 bases, with 6 bases between. The CDR3 is 11 amino acids. Germline V gene lookup returns CDR1 MDHEN and CDR2 SYDVKM. This CDR3 reads CASSFSSEQFF. The CDR3 coding sequence is TGTGCCAGCAGTTTTTCCTCTGAGCAGTTCTTC.

This clone has just a few counts. The chain links TRBV4-2 to TRBJ2-1, with 9 bases lining up with TRBD1. The germline V gene encodes CDR1 LGHNA and CDR2 YNFKEQ. This CDR3 comprises 15 residues. The V and J ends lost 3 bases and 7 bases, in that order; junction bases with no gene match: 7. CDR3 in DNA: TGTGCCAGCAGCCAGCAATCGGGACAGGGTAATGAGCAGTTCTTC. Residues: CASSQQSGQGNEQFF.

This clone was detected once. The chain carries TRBV11-2 and TRBJ2-2; D is unresolved. There are 15 residues in the CDR3. Germline values: CDR1 SGHAT, CDR2 FQNNGV. The V gene lost 0 bases and the J gene lost 4 bases, with 9 bases spanning the gap. Written as DNA, the CDR3 is TGTGCCAGCAGCTTAGAAGCCTCTGTCACCGGGGAGCTGTTTTTT. Encoded protein: CASSLEASVTGELFF.

This rearrangement joins TRBV18 to TRBJ2-7; D uncertain. The V gene lost 1 base and the J gene lost 0 bases, with 4 bases spanning the gap. Germline V CDR1 and CDR2: KGHSH, LQKENI. This CDR3 is 13 amino acids long. CDR3: CASSPRSSYEQYF. The CDR3 DNA is TGTGCCAGCTCACCACGGAGCTCCTACGAGCAGTACTTC.

The rearrangement joins TRBV19 to TRBJ1-3; 9 bases are shared with TRBD1. The V segment lost 8 bases and the J segment 0 bases; nucleotides outside the gene matches: 5. Germline lookup yields CDR1 LNHDA and CDR2 SQIVND (reference sequence). The CDR3 consists of 15 residues. This CDR3 reads CASGGQGTSGNTIYF. For the CDR3, the DNA is TGTGCCAGTGGCGGACAGGGGACCTCTGGAAACACCATATATTTT.

The V call is TRBV2, the J call TRBJ2-7; TRBD2 agrees at 7 bases. Germline V gene sequence: CDR1 SNHLY, CDR2 FYNNEI. The CDR3 extends over 14 amino acids. The J segment lost 2 bases and the V segment lost 7 bases, leaving 8 bases of the junction unmatched. CDR3 loop: CASNGGRATYEQYF. CDR3 DNA sequence: TGTGCCAGCAACGGCGGGAGAGCGACCTACGAGCAGTACTTC.

The chain employs TRBV7-3 and TRBJ2-6; 12 bases fit TRBD2. There are 18 residues in the CDR3. Losses at the gene ends were 5 bases for V and 0 bases for J; bases not matched to a gene: 5. The germline V gene encodes CDR1 SGHTA and CDR2 FQGTGA. The CDR3, as DNA: TGTGCCAGCAGCCCTGGACTAGCGGGAAGCTCTGGGGCCAACGTCCTGACTTTC. Its protein product is CASSPGLAGSSGANVLTF.